This entry lists 11 T cell receptor beta chains sequenced from one sample in a study of blood T cell repertoires in COVID-19. Method: immunoSEQ multiplex PCR; TCRdb's copy keeps in-frame clones and lacks some. Here the sample spans fewer than 250,000 clones, around four fifths being singletons. The sample taken for sequencing was peripheral blood. The receptor source for this set is a woman in her sixties or seventies with active or convalescent COVID-19.

Worth noting for this clone: Other nucleotide sequences from this sample produce the same CDR3. V usage is TRBV5-1 and J usage is TRBJ2-1; the match to TRBD2 covers 12 bases. CDR1 SGHRS and CDR2 YFSETQ come from the germline V gene. This CDR3 is 15 amino acids long. V dropped 0 bases and J dropped 7; count of bases not matched to a gene: 2. CDR3 in DNA: TGCGCCAGCAGCTTGGGACTAGCGGGAGTTAATGAGCAGTTCTTC. Translated: CASSLGLAGVNEQFF.

The J gene is TRBJ1-5, the V gene TRBV19; D remains unclear. The CDR3 has 16 amino acids. The germline gives CDR1 LNHDA, CDR2 SQIVND (reference sequence). The V end lost 3 bases, the J end lost 3 bases, and 15 bases lay between the germline ends. The CDR3 sequence: CASSIGVRLNNQPQHF. The CDR3 nucleotides read TGTGCCAGTAGTATCGGGGTTAGGTTGAACAATCAGCCCCAGCATTTT.

This sequence joins TRBV6-6 and TRBJ1-5; 7 bases map to TRBD1. Trimming removed 6 bases from V and 0 bases from J; junction bases left unmatched: 2. CDR1 and CDR2 (germline): MNHNY, SVGAGI (reference sequence). The CDR3 spans 14 residues. The CDR3 DNA sequence: TGTGCCAGCAGCCACAGGGGTAGCAATCAGCCCCAGCATTTT. This gives the protein CASSHRGSNQPQHF.

The chain recombines TRBV28 with TRBJ2-7; D is possibly TRBD2 (6 bases). Germline assignment: CDR1 MDHEN and CDR2 SYDVKM. V was shortened by 5 bases and J by 0 bases, with 11 bases between the two germline ends. The CDR3 is 14 residues long. In DNA form, the CDR3 reads TGTGCCAGCAGTGGGGGACTCGACTCCTACGAGCAGTACTTC. Protein sequence: CASSGGLDSYEQYF.

CDR3 DNA: TGTGCCAGCAGCGCGACAGGGGGCAATCAGCCCCAGCATTTT. Protein: CASSATGGNQPQHF. The rearrangement uses TRBV7-9 and TRBJ1-5, with TRBD1 matching over 8 bases. V was clipped by 5 bases and J by 2 bases; unmatched bases: 2. This CDR3 region has 14 residues. The germline V gene has CDR1 SEHNR and CDR2 FQNEAQ (reference sequence).

V is TRBV4-2 and J is TRBJ2-5, with 9 bases that match TRBD2. CDR1 and CDR2 from the germline V gene are LGHNA and YNFKEQ. With V trimmed by 1 base and J by 4 bases, 13 bases remained unmatched. This CDR3 region has 18 residues. CDR3 coding DNA: TGTGCCAGCAGCCAAGCCAAGGGGGGGATTAGCGGGAGAGAGACCCAGTACTTC. Amino acid sequence: CASSQAKGGISGRETQYF.

The chain recombines TRBV6-5 with TRBJ1-5; D uncertain. The CDR3 extends over 14 amino acids. V was clipped by 4 bases and J by 4 bases, with 11 bases between them. Germline V gene lookup returns CDR1 MNHEY and CDR2 SVGAGI. CDR3 nucleotides: TGTGCCAGCAGTTCCCCTGCCAGGAATCAGCCCCAGCATTTT. As protein: CASSSPARNQPQHF.

In its sample, this clone was seen once. The chain joins TRBV6-5 to TRBJ2-1; 8 nucleotides align to TRBD1. The CDR3 has 14 residues. Per the germline V gene, CDR1 is MNHEY and CDR2 is SVGAGI. V shed 7 bases, J shed 9 bases, and the junction held 11 bases outside the gene matches. CDR3 nucleotide sequence: TGTGCCAGCACTAAGACAGGGGCACTGGGTGAGCAGTTCTTC. It translates to CASTKTGALGEQFF.

This chain uses TRBV11-3 with TRBJ2-1; no clear D gene. V gave up 0 bases and J gave up 7 bases, with 4 bases separating them. This CDR3 is built from 12 residues. In germline, CDR1 is SGHNT, CDR2 YENEEA. The CDR3 spells CASSLDPNEQFF. The CDR3 nucleotides read TGTGCCAGCAGCTTAGATCCGAATGAGCAGTTCTTC.

The chain combines TRBV5-4 with TRBJ1-2, with D possibly matching TRBD1 (5 bases). Trimming removed 4 bases from V and 4 bases from J, with 11 bases in between. This CDR3 region has 13 residues. Looked up from germline, CDR1 is SGHNT and CDR2 is YYREEE (reference sequence). As DNA, the CDR3 is TGTGCCAGCAGCCCTGACAGAGTCTATGGCTACACCTTC. It encodes CASSPDRVYGYTF.

J is TRBJ2-7 and V is TRBV14, with 12 nucleotides matching TRBD2. Germline CDR1 is SGHDN and CDR2 is FVKESK. Trimming removed 0 bases from V and 6 bases from J; junction bases left unmatched: 9. The CDR3 runs 17 residues. CDR3 amino acids: CASSQDRRASGRAEQYF. DNA of the CDR3: TGTGCCAGCAGCCAAGATAGGAGGGCTAGCGGGAGGGCCGAGCAGTACTTC.